This TCR beta chain was retrieved from a study of T cell responses to AZD1222 COVID-19 vaccine. About this clone: Its antigen is as yet unknown.

The CDR3 is 14 amino acids. Trimming cost V 4 bases and J 7 bases; bases outside gene matches: 8. Germline V gives CDR1 SGHAT, CDR2 FQNNGV. Whole-study findings and limits: Researchers report vaccine-associated CD4 TCRs spanning spike, with dominance at 160-218 and 743-854. Baseline antibody screening turned up just a handful of seropositive AZD1222 recipients. Reportedly, close to half of spike-specific TCRs are directed against unmutated variant regions.

Clones were read by immunoSEQ multiplex PCR, and TCRdb kept only the in-frame ones, dropping some. The sample has approximately 150,000 clones, under 90% seen once. The sequence came from an adult who received the AZD1222 COVID-19 vaccine. Sequenced material: peripheral blood, taken 28 days after the second AZD1222 dose. V gene TRBV11-2 combines with J gene TRBJ1-2; 8 bases agree with TRBD1. DNA for the CDR3: TGTGCCAGCAGCTCATCCTCAGGGGGCGTTGGCTACACCTTC. It yields the protein CASSSSSGGVGYTF.